The 18 T cell receptor beta chains listed next were all sequenced from one sample in a study of human T cells and chemical hapten exposure. TCRdb independently ran MiXCR on the RACE reads; one entry per CDR3 protein. This sample carries 85,000 to 100,000 distinct CDR3 sequences, roughly 27% of them seen once, and the ten largest clones take 10%. Time point denoted: patch test 3, about 24 weeks after DPC sensitization. Regarding treatment: therapeutic diphenylcyclopropenone sensitization with weekly scalp DPC. This specimen was whole blood, taken in connection with sensitization to the hapten diphenylcyclopropenone (DPC). All receptors derive from a man aged 35 to 55 with alopecia areata. Some clones in this sample may be carry-over from other donors' samples.

In its sample, this clonotype was seen a few times. This sequence joins TRBV4-3 and TRBJ2-7, with D unresolved. The CDR3 has 15 amino acids. The germline V gene has CDR1 LGHNA and CDR2 YSLEER. V lost 0 bases and J lost 5, with 14 bases in between. CDR3 sequence: CASSQDWPTGHEQYF. The DNA of the CDR3 is TGCGCCAGCAGCCAAGATTGGCCCACGGGCCACGAGCAGTACTTC.

This clonotype was detected only a few times. Here the CDR3 reads CASSYYDLSADLHF. The CDR3 DNA follows: TGTGCCAGCAGTTATTACGACCTCTCGGCAGACCTCCACTTT. The chain combines TRBV6-5 with TRBJ1-6; D gene ambiguous. Trimming took 3 bases from V and 15 from J, leaving 18 bases between them. Per germline, CDR1 MNHEY and CDR2 SVGAGI. The CDR3 runs to 14 residues.

The sample holds a few counts of this clonotype. The chain recombines TRBV4-3 with TRBJ2-1; TRBD2 aligns across 10 bases. The germline V gene encodes CDR1 LGHNA and CDR2 YSLEER. V lost 0 bases, J lost 5 bases, and 10 bases stayed unmatched. This CDR3 comprises 18 residues. CDR3 sequence reads: CASSQEAGGPQRDNEQFF. The DNA for the CDR3 is TGCGCCAGCAGCCAAGAAGCGGGAGGGCCACAACGAGACAATGAGCAGTTCTTC.

V gene TRBV27 combines with J gene TRBJ2-5; TRBD2 agrees at 7 bases. CDR3 length equals 14 residues. J gave up 4 bases and V 4 bases, and 6 bases lay outside the gene matches. Germline V gives CDR1 MNHEY, CDR2 SMNVEV (reference sequence). The CDR3 DNA sequence: TGTGCCAGCAGTTCCTGGGAGGGGCGAGAGACCCAGTACTTC. It yields the protein CASSSWEGRETQYF.

Only a few counts were recorded for this clonotype. This rearrangement joins TRBV6-5 to TRBJ2-1, with 8 bases aligning to TRBD1. This CDR3 region has 17 residues. Germline assignment: CDR1 MNHEY and CDR2 SVGAGI. V was clipped by 6 bases and J by 0 bases; unmatched bases: 10. The CDR3 nucleotides are TGTGCCAGCAGACCCGAACAGGGGGGTAGCTCCTACAATGAGCAGTTCTTC. This encodes CASRPEQGGSSYNEQFF.

V gene TRBV5-1 combines with J gene TRBJ2-2; D is undetermined. With 5 bases removed from V and 4 bases from J, the gap between germline ends came to 12 bases. The length of the CDR3 is 14 residues. Germline V gives CDR1 SGHRS, CDR2 YFSETQ. The CDR3 here is CASSQFECTGELFF. CDR3 in DNA: TGCGCCAGCAGTCAGTTCGAATGCACCGGGGAGCTGTTTTTT.

This clonotype was recorded a few times. The rearrangement links TRBV28 to TRBJ2-5, with D uncertain. This CDR3 region has 14 residues. CDR1 and CDR2 from the germline V gene are MDHEN and SYDVKM. Trimming removed 3 bases from V and 6 bases from J, with 14 bases in between. The CDR3 nucleotides read TGTGCCAGCAGTTTTAGTCAGAATGGGAAGACCCAGTACTTC. Translating it yields CASSFSQNGKTQYF.

This rearrangement joins TRBV11-2 to TRBJ2-7; no clear D. Germline CDR1 SGHAT, CDR2 FQNNGV. The length of the CDR3 is 14 residues. V was clipped by 0 bases and J by 1 base, with 7 bases between them. The chain's CDR3 is CASSLEVRSYEQYF. CDR3 DNA: TGTGCCAGCAGCTTAGAGGTCAGGTCCTACGAGCAGTACTTC.

This clonotype was seen more than once but under ten times. This sequence joins TRBV20-1 and TRBJ2-7, with TRBD2 as a possible D gene (6 bases). Looked up from germline, CDR1 is DFQATT and CDR2 is SNEGSKA (reference sequence). Trimming took off 0 bases at V and 4 bases at J, with 19 bases between the two ends. There are 16 residues in the CDR3. CDR3 region: CSARDRWGEAGYEQYF. The DNA for the CDR3 is TGCAGTGCTAGAGATCGTTGGGGGGAGGCGGGGTACGAGCAGTACTTC.

The V call is TRBV4-1, the J call TRBJ1-2, with D unresolved. The CDR3 loop spans 14 amino acids. V was cut by 0 bases and J by 5 bases, with 10 bases left in between. Germline-derived CDR1 and CDR2 are MGHRA and YSYEKL. The CDR3 loop reads CASSQDVGPYGYTF. CDR3 DNA: TGCGCCAGCAGCCAAGATGTCGGGCCTTATGGCTACACCTTC.

This clonotype was picked up one time. V usage is TRBV5-1 and J usage is TRBJ2-3; the D is unclear. The CDR3 extends over 14 amino acids. Germline CDR1 and CDR2: SGHRS and YFSETQ. Trimming shortened V by 4 bases and J by 2 bases, and 11 bases separated the two germline ends. The CDR3 region is CASSLGMDTDTQYF. The CDR3 DNA reads as TGCGCCAGCAGCCTGGGAATGGACACAGATACGCAGTATTTT.

This clonotype was detected only a few times. The rearrangement joins TRBV12-3 or TRBV12-4 to TRBJ1-1, with 9 bases aligning to TRBD1. The CDR3 length is 17 residues. After removal of 6 bases from V and 7 bases from J, the junction contained 18 bases not matched to a gene. The CDR3 DNA sequence: TGTGCCAGCAGCTTATGGGGGACAGGGCCCTCCGCCAATGAAGCTTTCTTT. The encoded protein is CASSLWGTGPSANEAFF.

The chain links TRBV5-1 to TRBJ2-5; 8 positions match TRBD1. After removal of 8 bases from V and 2 bases from J, the junction contained 8 bases not matched to a gene. The CDR3 is 14 residues long. The germline CDR1 and CDR2 sequences are SGHRS and YFSETQ. The CDR3 DNA follows: TGCGCCAGTCGACAGGGGAACCAACAAGAGACCCAGTACTTC. Encoded protein: CASRQGNQQETQYF.

This clonotype has at least ten counts. The chain links TRBV12-3 or TRBV12-4 to TRBJ1-4, with D perhaps matching TRBD1 (5 bases). The CDR3 has 14 residues. The V end was cut by 3 bases, the J end by 8 bases, with 13 bases between. CDR3 DNA: TGTGCCAGCAGTTTTTCAGGGCGGGAGGAAAAACTGTTTTTT. Encoded protein: CASSFSGREEKLFF.

This clonotype was observed a handful of times. The chain recombines TRBV18 with TRBJ2-1, with 8 bases fitting TRBD1. CDR3 length: 16 residues. CDR1 and CDR2 from the germline V gene are KGHSH and LQKENI. The junction had 11 bases not matched to a gene; V was cut back by 3 bases and J by 7 bases. In nucleotides, the CDR3 is TGTGCCAGCTCACCTTATCAGGGGGCGAGGTCGAATGAGCAGTTCTTC. Translating it yields CASSPYQGARSNEQFF.

This clonotype was seen a few times. The chain is built from TRBV9 and TRBJ2-3, with no clear D. The V end was cut by 4 bases, the J end by 6 bases, with 18 bases between. The CDR3 loop spans 15 amino acids. CDR1 SGDLS and CDR2 YYNGEE come from the germline V gene. The CDR3 here is CASSLSGNNGDTQYF. In nucleotides, the CDR3 is TGTGCCAGCAGCCTATCAGGCAACAACGGTGATACGCAGTATTTT.

The sample holds one count of this clonotype. The chain links TRBV28 to TRBJ2-3; D perhaps matches TRBD1 (5 bases). The CDR3 sequence is 14 residues long. V was trimmed by 5 bases and J by 6 bases, leaving 15 bases between them. CDR1 MDHEN and CDR2 SYDVKM come from the germline V gene. For the CDR3, the DNA is TGTGCCAGCAGTCCGTATCAGGGTACGGATACGCAGTATTTT. This encodes CASSPYQGTDTQYF.

This chain links TRBV20-1 with TRBJ2-3; 9 positions agree with TRBD1. The CDR3 contains 17 residues. CDR1 is DFQATT, CDR2 SNEGSKA, per germline (reference sequence). Trimming took 1 base from V and 0 from J; bases not matched to a gene: 8. The CDR3 DNA reads as TGCAGTGCTAGAGGGAACAGGGGGCCTCCTAGCACAGATACGCAGTATTTT. It specifies CSARGNRGPPSTDTQYF.